A selection of T cell receptor beta chains follows, all from one sample in a study of blood T cell repertoires in COVID-19. Assay: immunoSEQ multiplex PCR; the TCRdb copy retains only in-frame clones and omits some. The sample has under 75,000 clones; about nine tenths are singletons. Sample: peripheral blood. These receptors were taken from a woman aged 18-29 years with acute or convalescent COVID-19. Each CDR3 is given with its conserved first and last residue. D genes are given only for firm matches.

.,TRBJ1-3,TRBV29-1,CSVESSGNTIYF,TGCAGCGTTGAGAGCTCTGGAAACACCATATATTTT
.,TRBJ2-2,TRBV6-2/TRBV6-3,CASSYGAGVSGELFF,TGTGCCAGCAGTTACGGAGCAGGGGTCTCCGGGGAGCTGTTTTTT
.,TRBJ2-1,TRBV9,CASSVVLGEDSYNEQFF,TGTGCCAGCAGCGTAGTGTTAGGGGAGGACTCCTACAATGAGCAGTTCTTC
.,TRBJ2-7,TRBV29-1,CSVVGGGGGEQYF,TGCAGCGTTGTGGGAGGGGGAGGAGGCGAGCAGTACTTC
TRBD2,TRBJ2-2,TRBV29-1,CSVKRGQNTGELFF,TGCAGCGTAAAGCGGGGGCAGAACACCGGGGAGCTGTTTTTT
.,TRBJ1-5,TRBV6-5,CASSSQGQPQHF,TGTGCCAGCAGCTCACAGGGCCAGCCCCAGCATTTT
.,TRBJ1-1,TRBV30,CAWIPRGYMNTEAFF,TGTGCCTGGATCCCCCGGGGGTACATGAACACTGAAGCTTTCTTT
TRBD1,TRBJ1-1,TRBV19,CASSGGTGGKVTEAFF,TGTGCCAGTAGTGGCGGGACAGGGGGTAAGGTCACTGAAGCTTTCTTT
.,TRBJ1-5,TRBV20-1,CSASGQGNQPQHF,TGCAGTGCTAGTGGGCAGGGCAATCAGCCCCAGCATTTT
.,TRBJ1-2,TRBV2,CASRQVYGYTF,TGTGCCAGCAGGCAGGTCTATGGCTACACCTTC
TRBD2,TRBJ2-2,TRBV27,CASSSTRGGRRTGELFF,TGTGCCAGCAGTTCAACTCGGGGGGGGCGCCGGACCGGGGAGCTGTTTTTT
TRBD1,TRBJ1-3,TRBV6-5,CASSRDRAGNTIYF,TGTGCCAGCAGCCGGGACAGGGCCGGAAACACCATATATTTT
.,TRBJ1-3,TRBV6-5,CASSWGGNSGNTIYF,TGTGCCAGCAGCTGGGGGGGTAACTCTGGAAACACCATATATTTT
.,TRBJ2-7,TRBV11-2,CASSLGTAYEQYF,TGTGCCAGCAGCTTAGGGACAGCTTACGAGCAGTACTTC
.,TRBJ1-2,TRBV4-1,CASSQDHYYGYTF,TGCGCCAGCAGCCAAGATCATTACTATGGCTACACCTTC
.,TRBJ2-3,TRBV7-2,CASSRDKPDTQYF,TGTGCCAGCAGCAGGGACAAACCAGATACGCAGTATTTT
TRBD1,TRBJ2-7,TRBV7-8,CASSLRTGTLYEQYF,TGTGCCAGCAGCTTAAGGACAGGGACACTCTACGAGCAGTACTTC
.,TRBJ1-2,TRBV14,CASSQAANYGYTF,TGTGCCAGCAGCCAAGCAGCTAACTATGGCTACACCTTC
.,TRBJ2-7,TRBV6-5,CASSLIRDNSYEQYF,TGTGCCAGCAGTCTTATCCGGGACAACTCCTACGAGCAGTACTTC
TRBD2,TRBJ2-7,TRBV11-2,CASSSNSGTEQYF,TGTGCCAGCAGTTCCAATAGCGGGACCGAGCAGTACTTC
TRBD1,TRBJ2-7,TRBV9,CASSPVGTGGLQQYF,TGTGCCAGCAGCCCCGTTGGGACAGGGGGCTTGCAGCAGTACTTC
TRBD1,TRBJ1-6,TRBV11-2,CASSSDRGGSPLHF,TGTGCCAGCAGCTCGGACAGGGGTGGTTCACCCCTCCACTTT
TRBD1,TRBJ1-5,TRBV4-2,CASSPVTGGNNQPQHF,TGTGCCAGCAGCCCTGTGACAGGGGGCAACAATCAGCCCCAGCATTTT
TRBD1,TRBJ1-2,TRBV19,CASSPRDRVVGYTF,TGTGCCAGTAGTCCCCGGGACAGGGTAGTCGGCTACACCTTC
TRBD1,TRBJ1-6,TRBV6-5,CASSYSRGGDSPLHF,TGTGCCAGCAGTTACTCTAGAGGGGGCGATTCACCCCTCCACTTT
.,TRBJ1-6,TRBV5-1,CASSFGRSYNSPLHF,TGCGCCAGCAGCTTTGGGCGCTCCTATAATTCACCCCTCCACTTT
.,TRBJ2-1,TRBV6-5,CASSPGEPYNEQFF,TGTGCCAGCAGTCCGGGTGAGCCCTACAATGAGCAGTTCTTC
.,TRBJ1-2,TRBV30,CAGTNGYGYTF,TGTGCCGGGACCAACGGCTATGGCTACACCTTC
.,TRBJ2-3,TRBV9,CASSVFSDTQYF,TGTGCCAGCAGCGTATTCTCAGATACGCAGTATTTT
TRBD2,TRBJ2-3,TRBV6-1,CASSGTRRSGTDTQYF,TGTGCCAGCAGTGGGACTAGAAGGTCAGGCACAGATACGCAGTATTTT
.,TRBJ2-5,TRBV19,CASSMGVAFGSQETQYF,TGTGCCAGTAGTATGGGTGTGGCTTTTGGGAGCCAAGAGACCCAGTACTTC